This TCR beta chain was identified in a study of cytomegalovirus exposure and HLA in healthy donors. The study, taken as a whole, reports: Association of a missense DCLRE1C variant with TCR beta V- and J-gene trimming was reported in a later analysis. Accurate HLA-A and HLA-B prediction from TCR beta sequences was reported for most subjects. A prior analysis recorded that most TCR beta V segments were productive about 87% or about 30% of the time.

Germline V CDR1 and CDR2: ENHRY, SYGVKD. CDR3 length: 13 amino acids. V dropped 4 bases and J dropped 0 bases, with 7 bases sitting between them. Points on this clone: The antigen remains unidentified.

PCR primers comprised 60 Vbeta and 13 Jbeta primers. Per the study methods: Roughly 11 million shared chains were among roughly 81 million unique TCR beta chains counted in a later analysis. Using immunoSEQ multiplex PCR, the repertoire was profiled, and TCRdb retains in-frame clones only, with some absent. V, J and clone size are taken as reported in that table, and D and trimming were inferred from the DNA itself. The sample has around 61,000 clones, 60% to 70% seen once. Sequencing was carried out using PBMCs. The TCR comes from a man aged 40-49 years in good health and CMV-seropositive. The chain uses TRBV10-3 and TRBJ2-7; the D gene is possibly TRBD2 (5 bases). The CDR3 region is CAISGRDSYEQYF. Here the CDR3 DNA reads TGTGCCATCAGTGGACGGGACTCCTACGAGCAGTACTTC.